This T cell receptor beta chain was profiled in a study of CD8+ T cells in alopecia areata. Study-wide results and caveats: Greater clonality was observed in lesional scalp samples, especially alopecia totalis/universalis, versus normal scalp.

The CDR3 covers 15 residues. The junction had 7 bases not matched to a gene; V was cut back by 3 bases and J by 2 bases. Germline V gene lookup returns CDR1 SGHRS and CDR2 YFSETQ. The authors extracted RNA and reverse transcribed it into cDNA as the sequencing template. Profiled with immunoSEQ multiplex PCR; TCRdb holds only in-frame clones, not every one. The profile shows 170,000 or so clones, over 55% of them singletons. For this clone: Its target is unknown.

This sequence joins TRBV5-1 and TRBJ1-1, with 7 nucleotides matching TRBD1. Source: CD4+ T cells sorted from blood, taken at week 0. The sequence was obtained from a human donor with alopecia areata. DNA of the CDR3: TGCGCCAGCAGCTCCCCCGGGACAGACAACACTGAAGCTTTCTTT. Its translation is CASSSPGTDNTEAFF.